These 21 T cell receptor beta chains share one sample of origin, sequenced in a study of shared clonotypes between healthy human individuals. Sequencing was performed with immunoSEQ multiplex PCR; in TCRdb, only in-frame clones are kept and a portion is missing. In the table there are some 1,400,000 clones, around 97% of which are singletons. The sample was naive CD4+ T cells sorted from blood. Subset in this sample: CD45RA+ positively selected. Source of these receptors: a man between 25 and 39 years old in good health.

J is TRBJ1-1 and V is TRBV28; D call uncertain. The CDR3 spans 12 residues. The V end lost 6 bases, the J end lost 8 bases, and 13 bases lay between the germline ends. Per germline, CDR1 MDHEN and CDR2 SYDVKM. In DNA, the CDR3 is TGTGCCAGCAGCCCGACCGGACTCGAAGCTTTCTTT. This gives the protein CASSPTGLEAFF.

The chain employs TRBV7-6 and TRBJ1-4; D is unclear. Germline assignment: CDR1 SGHVS and CDR2 FNYEAQ. This CDR3 region has 13 residues. The V gene lost 3 bases and the J gene lost 6 bases, with 8 bases spanning the gap. The CDR3 DNA reads as TGTGCCAGCAGCTTGGTCTCGGATGAAAAACTGTTTTTT. This encodes CASSLVSDEKLFF.

In this sample, this clone turned up once. The chain carries TRBV5-1 and TRBJ2-5; weak D call: TRBD1 (5 bases). The CDR3 has 14 residues. Germline CDR1 is SGHRS and CDR2 is YFSETQ. V lost 2 bases to trimming and J lost 4 bases, with 12 bases between them. The CDR3 bases are TGCGCCAGCAGCTTACTCCCCAGGGCAGAGACCCAGTACTTC. This sequence encodes CASSLLPRAETQYF.

This clone appeared once. The J gene is TRBJ1-1, the V gene TRBV5-1; D unresolved. With 3 bases removed from V and 0 bases from J, the gap between germline ends came to 18 bases. The CDR3 consists of 17 residues. Germline CDR1 and CDR2: SGHRS and YFSETQ. The CDR3 reads CASSYRTGGSVNTEAFF. DNA for the CDR3: TGCGCCAGCAGCTACCGAACTGGTGGGTCGGTGAACACTGAAGCTTTCTTT.

This chain links TRBV27 with TRBJ2-3; D not certain. V shed 8 bases and J shed 1 base, with 10 bases lying between them. Germline-derived CDR1 and CDR2 are MNHEY and SMNVEV (reference sequence). The CDR3 has 13 amino acids. The CDR3 DNA follows: TGTGCCAGCCACCCGGGTGGCACAGATACGCAGTATTTT. Encoded protein: CASHPGGTDTQYF.

This clone has only one observation. This chain links TRBV7-6 with TRBJ1-3, with a weak D call TRBD1 (6 bases). The length of the CDR3 is 18 residues. Trimming took off 1 base at V and 3 bases at J, with 19 bases between the two ends. Germline-derived CDR1 and CDR2 are SGHVS and FNYEAQ. In DNA, the CDR3 is TGTGCCAGCAGCTTAGGGGTCGCCCAGGGGCTGGGTGGAAACACCATATATTTT. It is translated as CASSLGVAQGLGGNTIYF.

Regarding this clone: Other DNA sequences in the same sample also yield this CDR3. The rearrangement joins TRBV5-1 to TRBJ2-1; 12 positions match TRBD2. CDR1 and CDR2 from the germline V gene are SGHRS and YFSETQ. Trimming cost V 0 bases and J 7 bases; bases outside gene matches: 2. The length of the CDR3 is 15 residues. CDR3: CASSLEGLAGNEQFF. The CDR3 bases are TGCGCCAGCAGCTTGGAAGGACTAGCGGGAAATGAGCAGTTCTTC.

The V call is TRBV18, the J call TRBJ1-5; D remains unclear. Trimming stripped 4 bases from V and 7 bases from J, with 14 bases between. Per the germline V gene, CDR1 is KGHSH and CDR2 is LQKENI. CDR3 length: 14 amino acids. The CDR3, as DNA: TGTGCCAGCTCACAGATACGGGAGCCCCAGCCCCAGCATTTT. Protein sequence: CASSQIREPQPQHF.

V usage is TRBV30 and J usage is TRBJ2-2; 9 bases agree with TRBD1. This CDR3 region has 15 residues. With V trimmed by 7 bases and J by 1 base, 7 bases remained unmatched. The germline V gene has CDR1 GTSNPN and CDR2 SVGIG (reference sequence). CDR3 nucleotide sequence: TGTGCCTACTACAGGGGGCGAAAGAACACCGGGGAGCTGTTTTTT. As protein: CAYYRGRKNTGELFF.

The V and J genes are TRBV18 and TRBJ2-7; D uncertain. The V gene lost 1 base and the J gene lost 3 bases, with 16 bases spanning the gap. In germline, CDR1 is KGHSH, CDR2 LQKENI. The CDR3 loop spans 16 amino acids. The DNA of the CDR3 is TGTGCCAGCTCACCACAAAGCTCAGGCATCGGCTACGAGCAGTACTTC. Translating it yields CASSPQSSGIGYEQYF.

The V and J genes are TRBV6-5 and TRBJ1-5; TRBD1 is a possible D gene (5 bases). V was trimmed by 6 bases and J by 0 bases, leaving 12 bases between them. From germline, CDR1 is MNHEY and CDR2 SVGAGI. This CDR3 spans 15 amino acids. This chain's CDR3 is CASRPGSYSNQPQHF. DNA of the CDR3: TGTGCCAGCAGGCCAGGGTCATATAGCAATCAGCCCCAGCATTTT.

The V and J genes are TRBV6-4 and TRBJ2-1, with 7 bases aligning to TRBD2. This CDR3 comprises 14 residues. Looked up from germline, CDR1 is MRHNA and CDR2 is SNTAGT. The J segment lost 9 bases and the V segment lost 4 bases, leaving 9 bases of the junction unmatched. The CDR3 is CASSVGGGPSEQFF. The CDR3 DNA sequence: TGTGCCAGCAGTGTTGGGGGAGGGCCTAGTGAGCAGTTCTTC.

In the case of this clone: This sample includes further DNA sequences coding for the same CDR3. The gene calls are TRBV28 and TRBJ2-6; either TRBD1 or TRBD2 may fit D (6 bases each). CDR1 and CDR2 (germline): MDHEN, SYDVKM. CDR3 length: 15 amino acids. V was clipped by 3 bases and J by 4 bases, with 10 bases between them. The CDR3 spells CASSLPGAGANVLTF. As DNA, the CDR3 is TGTGCCAGCAGTTTGCCGGGGGCCGGGGCCAACGTCCTGACTTTC.

The rearrangement links TRBV30 to TRBJ1-5; unclear D gene. The CDR3 runs to 13 residues. Germline lookup yields CDR1 GTSNPN and CDR2 SVGIG (reference sequence). Trimming cost V 2 bases and J 5 bases, with 10 bases left between them. As DNA, the CDR3 is TGTGCCTGGAGTACCGATGTTGATCAGCCCCAGCATTTT. Translating it yields CAWSTDVDQPQHF.

The V and J genes are TRBV7-6 and TRBJ2-7; D might be TRBD2 (5 bases). The CDR3 consists of 15 residues. Germline CDR1 and CDR2: SGHVS and FNYEAQ. V was shortened by 5 bases and J by 2 bases, with 16 bases between the two germline ends. CDR3 amino acids: CASSPTSGGTYEQYF. The CDR3 DNA follows: TGTGCCAGCAGCCCCACATCTGGAGGAACCTACGAGCAGTACTTC.

This chain links TRBV5-4 with TRBJ2-2, with TRBD2 as a possible D gene (5 bases). Germline CDR1 SGHNT, CDR2 YYREEE (reference sequence). CDR3 length equals 17 residues. Trimming left V 7 bases short and J 1 base short, with 20 bases between. The CDR3 nucleotides are TGTGCCAGCGCTCCAGAAAGGGTCCGGGGGAACACCGGGGAGCTGTTTTTT. Translating it yields CASAPERVRGNTGELFF.

This clone was recorded once. The rearrangement joins TRBV11-2 to TRBJ2-2; 8 nucleotides line up with TRBD2. V gave up 5 bases and J gave up 6 bases; unmatched junction bases: 11. The length of the CDR3 is 16 residues. Looked up from germline, CDR1 is SGHAT and CDR2 is FQNNGV. CDR3 nucleotides: TGTGCCAGCAGCGAGGTGCGGGCGGGAGGCGCCGGGGAGCTGTTTTTT. Translation gives CASSEVRAGGAGELFF.

The J gene is TRBJ2-7, the V gene TRBV10-1; 9 nucleotides align to TRBD2. The CDR3 is 17 residues long. Germline V gene data show CDR1 as WNHNN and CDR2 as SYGVQD (reference sequence). V lost 0 bases and J lost 4; bases outside the gene matches: 10. CDR3 DNA: TGCGCCAGCAGTGAGTCGGCGAGCGGGAGGAGCCAATACGAGCAGTACTTC. Translation: CASSESASGRSQYEQYF.

The gene calls are TRBV7-2 and TRBJ2-7; 9 nucleotides align to TRBD2. Germline assignment: CDR1 SGHTA and CDR2 FQGNSA. This CDR3 spans 16 amino acids. The trim removed 4 bases at V and 3 bases at J, leaving 10 bases unmatched. In DNA form, the CDR3 reads TGTGCCAGCAGCTGGACTAGCGCCCACATTTTCTACGAGCAGTACTTC. As protein: CASSWTSAHIFYEQYF.

DNA of the CDR3: TGTGCCAGCACAGAACAGGGCTCTGGAAACACCATATATTTT. As protein: CASTEQGSGNTIYF. This chain joins TRBV2 and TRBJ1-3; maybe TRBD1 (6 bases). The CDR3 loop spans 14 amino acids. Germline V gene data show CDR1 as SNHLY and CDR2 as FYNNEI. Trimming took off 7 bases at V and 0 bases at J, with 10 bases between the two ends.

The chain is built from TRBV28 and TRBJ1-1, with TRBD1 identical over 7 bases. The trim removed 6 bases at V and 6 bases at J, leaving 4 bases unmatched. The CDR3 extends over 12 amino acids. Germline values: CDR1 MDHEN, CDR2 SYDVKM. This chain's CDR3 is CASRHRGPEAFF. CDR3 nucleotide sequence: TGTGCCAGCAGGCACAGGGGACCTGAAGCTTTCTTT.